This TCR beta chain stems from a study of blood T cell repertoires in COVID-19 (dated by TCRdb to 2020 to 2022). A note on the overall study: The collaborator samples originated in the United States, Italy and Spain and spanned the acute and convalescent phases of COVID-19. The prospective study material was composed of cDNA or gDNA derived from T cells, B-cell-depleted T cells, or PBMCs. The dataset comprised deeply sampled blood TCRbeta repertoires from subjects exposed to, actively infected with, or recovered from COVID-19. A freely available public database, intended as a resource for researchers studying the immune response to SARS-CoV-2, is where the repertoires were released. Samples were obtained from the ongoing ImmuneRACE study (first 160 participants) and from approximately 1,200 subjects provided by 6 global collaborators. Sample metadata almost always included a de-identified subject ID, COVID-19 status, age in years and sex. Where HLA class I and class II types were available, the types were taken from metadata supplied by the sample provider, not from assay-based typing. Overall study outcomes, separate from this receptor: The amount of clinical and demographic metadata varied by source and participant and was provided uncurated.

The V end loses 8 bases and the J end loses 5 bases, and a stretch of 15 bases separates them. Its CDR3 holds 13 amino acids, cysteine through phenylalanine. Only the CDR3 DNA stays, 39 bases, in frame from base 1. The germline V gene supplies CDR1 MDHEN and CDR2 SYDVKM. This clone was detected only once. There is no known antigen for this receptor. No clone much larger than this one lies a single base away; base qualities are absent. TCRbeta CDR3 regions were amplified from genomic DNA by means of the immunoSEQ Assay, a bias-controlled multiplex PCR. The original pipeline was this. Within the assay, amplification of reference gene primers was used to estimate how many nucleated cells each sample contained. To quantify the absolute abundance of each unique TCRbeta CDR3 rearrangement, sequence reads were collapsed and filtered. For each sample, productive Simpson clonality was calculated as the square root of Simpson's diversity index over productive rearrangements. The source is immuneACCESS, and TCRdb retained only in-frame sequences with V and J called. Part of the clones is not carried over; for the studies checked, unresolved V genes explain less than half of this, and the remainder is unexplained. V and J calls and clone size are as listed in that table; D and trimming were resolved from the DNA. The table for this sample lists some 310,000 clones; nearly 90% of them were counted only once. The leading ten clones occupy roughly a tenth of the sample.

Enrolling through a virtual design, the prospective study's participants ranged in age from roughly 18 to 89 years and lived across 24 United States geographic areas. Cohort assignment in the prospective study relied on participant-reported clinical history from a screening survey and a study questionnaire. For ImmuneRACE Cohort 3, a participant was defined as recovered based on two consecutive negative NP/OP PCR tests, clearance by a healthcare professional, or resolution of symptoms. In the prospective study, mobile phlebotomists collected whole blood, serum and a nasopharyngeal or oropharyngeal swab from each participant. Participants in the prospective study had the option to provide additional blood draws and questionnaires over a roughly 2-month period. Before DNA extraction, blood samples from the prospective study were shipped at room temperature or frozen.

The sample was PBMCs or T cells enriched from blood (not recorded which). This chain joins TRBV28 to TRBJ1-2; tentative D gene TRBD1, with 5 bases matching. This TCR was sampled from a woman in her thirties who had recovered from COVID-19. The DNA is as follows: TGTGCCAGCCCAGGGCCGGGGGTATATGGCTACACCTTC. It translates as CASPGPGVYGYTF.